This T cell receptor beta chain was recovered during a study of somatic mutations in cytotoxic T cells in rheumatoid arthritis. In germline, CDR1 is MNHEY, CDR2 SMNVEV (reference sequence). This CDR3 contains 15 residues. V dropped 8 bases and J dropped 2 bases, with 17 bases sitting between them. The protocol was immunoSEQ multiplex PCR, while the TCRdb copy is restricted to in-frame clones and leaves out a portion. The profile shows around 11,000 clones, 85% to 95% of them singletons. This rearrangement joins TRBV27 to TRBJ2-3; weak D call: TRBD2 (6 bases). Source material: CD8+ T cells sorted from blood. This clonotype originated in a woman under 30 with rheumatoid arthritis. The CDR3 reads CASRPGTLITDTQYF. DNA of the CDR3: TGTGCCAGCCGCCCCGGGACTCTAATCACAGATACGCAGTATTTT.